The subject of this entry is one T cell receptor (beta chain). This sample was included in a study of blood T cell repertoires in COVID-19. Study context: Donors in the United States, Italy and Spain gave samples during acute or convalescent COVID-19.

Clones were read by immunoSEQ multiplex PCR, and TCRdb kept only the in-frame ones, dropping some. This sample has fewer than 80,000 clones, with roughly 90% found just once. The germline CDR1 and CDR2 sequences are SGHAT and FQNNGV. The CDR3 totals 14 residues. V gave up 7 bases and J gave up 6 bases, with 19 bases separating them. This chain joins TRBV11-2 and TRBJ2-7; tentative D call: TRBD2 (7 bases). The specimen was peripheral blood. The sequence was obtained from a human donor in a cohort sampled during active COVID-19. CDR3 sequence (DNA): TGTGCCAGCACCCAACGGTGGGGGGGCGGCGAGCAGTACTTC. Protein: CASTQRWGGGEQYF.